The rows below give T cell receptor beta chains drawn from one sample of a study of T cell responses to AZD1222 COVID-19 vaccine. Using immunoSEQ multiplex PCR, the repertoire was profiled, and TCRdb retains in-frame clones only, with some absent. This sample yields more than 100,000 clones, of which approximately 85% are seen a single time; under 8% belongs to the top ten. Sequenced here: peripheral blood, sampled 28 days after the second dose of the MenACWY control vaccine. All receptors derive from an adult who received the MenACWY meningococcal vaccine as a control. The CDR3 runs from the conserved cysteine through the conserved F or W. The order of the fields is V gene, D gene, J gene, clone size, CDR3 protein, CDR3 DNA. A D gene is named only where the DNA matches it firmly. Only part of the rows carry a size: once, few, many, or a class if the clone is expanded.

v_call: TRBV24-1; d_call: NA; j_call: TRBJ1-2; clone_size: NA; cdr3_aa: CATSDSSRDGYTF; cdr3_nt: TGTGCCACCAGTGATTCGTCCAGGGATGGCTACACCTTC
v_call: TRBV7-2; d_call: NA; j_call: TRBJ2-7; clone_size: NA; cdr3_aa: CASSLGHPGVSTEQYF; cdr3_nt: TGTGCCAGCAGCCTGGGACACCCGGGGGTCTCAACCGAGCAGTACTTC
v_call: TRBV5-6; d_call: NA; j_call: TRBJ2-5; clone_size: NA; cdr3_aa: CASSPGQRRGETQYF; cdr3_nt: TGTGCCAGCAGCCCGGGACAGAGGCGGGGAGAGACCCAGTACTTC
v_call: TRBV21-1; d_call: NA; j_call: TRBJ1-4; clone_size: few; cdr3_aa: CASSAEAAWAGGKLFF; cdr3_nt: TGTGCCAGCAGCGCCGAAGCGGCGTGGGCAGGGGGTAAACTGTTTTTT
v_call: TRBV6-1; d_call: TRBD1; j_call: TRBJ1-5; clone_size: NA; cdr3_aa: CASSELGQTGAQHF; cdr3_nt: TGTGCCAGCAGTGAACTCGGACAAACAGGGGCCCAGCATTTT
v_call: TRBV5-1; d_call: NA; j_call: TRBJ1-1; clone_size: few; cdr3_aa: CASSSTAGVNTEAFF; cdr3_nt: TGCGCCAGCAGCTCCACGGCAGGGGTAAACACTGAAGCTTTCTTT
v_call: TRBV21-1; d_call: NA; j_call: TRBJ1-1; clone_size: few; cdr3_aa: CASPLRTGQGGSNTEAFF; cdr3_nt: TGTGCCAGCCCTCTAAGGACGGGGCAGGGAGGATCGAACACTGAAGCTTTCTTT
v_call: TRBV6-9; d_call: NA; j_call: TRBJ2-2; clone_size: NA; cdr3_aa: CAIHRKTDTGELFF; cdr3_nt: TGTGCCATCCACCGAAAAACCGACACCGGGGAGCTGTTTTTT
v_call: TRBV5-6; d_call: TRBD2; j_call: TRBJ2-1; clone_size: few; cdr3_aa: CASNSPGGRGYNEQFF; cdr3_nt: TGTGCCAGCAACTCGCCCGGCGGGAGGGGTTACAATGAGCAGTTCTTC
v_call: TRBV5-4; d_call: TRBD2; j_call: TRBJ2-1; clone_size: NA; cdr3_aa: CASSTLAGGYNEQFF; cdr3_nt: TGTGCCAGCAGCACCTTAGCGGGAGGCTACAATGAGCAGTTCTTC